This passage covers 9 T cell receptor beta chains from one sample sequenced in a study of blood T cell repertoires in COVID-19. Produced via immunoSEQ multiplex PCR; TCRdb's table is partial and in-frame only. The table shows about 170,000 clones, with 70% to 90% occurring only once. The sample taken for sequencing was peripheral blood. Source of these receptors: a woman of 80 years or more in a cohort sampled during active or convalescent COVID-19.

V usage is TRBV28 and J usage is TRBJ1-4, with a weak D call TRBD1 (5 bases). Germline CDR1 is MDHEN and CDR2 is SYDVKM. CDR3 length equals 16 residues. Trimming removed 6 bases at V and 8 bases at J, with 22 bases between. This CDR3 is CASSDLQGGDAEKLFF. DNA for the CDR3: TGTGCCAGCAGCGATTTGCAGGGAGGGGATGCAGAAAAACTGTTTTTT.

The rearrangement joins TRBV11-2 to TRBJ2-5, with no clear D. This CDR3 is built from 16 residues. Trimming shortened V by 4 bases and J by 0 bases, and 15 bases separated the two germline ends. Germline CDR1 SGHAT, CDR2 FQNNGV. CDR3 bases: TGTGCCAGCAGCTACCCCTCGCGAGACTACCAAGAGACCCAGTACTTC. Its translation is CASSYPSRDYQETQYF.

About this clone itself: A junction boundary mismatches the germline segment, possibly from a read error. This sequence joins TRBV5-6 and TRBJ1-6; D is unclear. CDR1 is SGHDT and CDR2 is YYEEEE in the germline V gene. CDR3 length: 15 amino acids. The CDR3 DNA is TGTGTCAGCAGCTTGAACCCATCCGGGGATTCACCCCTCCACTTT. Translated: CVSSLNPSGDSPLHF.

V usage is TRBV9 and J usage is TRBJ1-4, with D unclear. CDR3 length equals 15 residues. The germline V and J ends were trimmed by 4 bases and 2 bases, with 12 bases remaining between them. Germline CDR1 reads SGDLS; CDR2 reads YYNGEE. In DNA form, the CDR3 reads TGTGCCAGCAGCCCCTCGCAGGATACTAATGAAAAACTGTTTTTT. Translated: CASSPSQDTNEKLFF.

The rearrangement links TRBV7-9 to TRBJ1-2; 7 positions match TRBD1. Germline V gene lookup returns CDR1 SEHNR and CDR2 FQNEAQ (reference sequence). This CDR3 spans 13 amino acids. Germline trimming cut 2 bases from V and 6 bases from J; bases unmatched to any gene: 3. The CDR3: CASSLYGTDGYTF. CDR3 sequence (DNA): TGTGCCAGCAGCTTATATGGGACAGATGGCTACACCTTC.

V usage is TRBV18 and J usage is TRBJ1-1, with 11 bases matching TRBD1. Germline-derived CDR1 and CDR2 are KGHSH and LQKENI. The ends lost 3 bases at V and 4 bases at J; junction bases unmatched: 4. The CDR3 is 15 residues long. CDR3 nucleotide sequence: TGTGCCAGCTCACCCGACGGGACAGGGGGCACTGAAGCTTTCTTT. Its protein product is CASSPDGTGGTEAFF.

The chain links TRBV5-6 to TRBJ1-6; D may be TRBD1 (5 bases). V lost 6 bases, J lost 7 bases, and 17 bases lay in between. CDR3 length: 15 residues. Germline V gene lookup returns CDR1 SGHDT and CDR2 YYEEEE. CDR3 region: CASTAAGRWNSPLHF. For the CDR3, the DNA is TGTGCCAGCACCGCGGCGGGACGTTGGAATTCACCCCTCCACTTT.

The chain employs TRBV7-2 and TRBJ1-6, with D maybe TRBD1 (5 bases). This CDR3 contains 12 residues. With 5 bases removed from V and 17 bases from J, the gap between germline ends came to 16 bases. Germline V gene lookup returns CDR1 SGHTA and CDR2 FQGNSA. The CDR3 loop is CASSPRGLDFHF. The CDR3 nucleotides are TGTGCCAGCAGCCCAAGGGGACTCGATTTCCACTTT.

The CDR3 sequence is CAINAFPDRDGDGYTF. The CDR3 DNA reads TGTGCCATCAACGCCTTCCCTGACAGGGACGGAGATGGCTACACCTTC. The chain uses TRBV10-3 and TRBJ1-2; 7 bases fit TRBD1. Germline trimming cut 7 bases from V and 6 bases from J; bases unmatched to any gene: 17. From germline, CDR1 is ENHRY and CDR2 SYGVKD. The CDR3 extends over 16 amino acids.